A single sample gave rise to the 22 T cell receptor beta chains below, sequenced in a study of T cells in Graves' hyperthyroidism and ophthalmopathy. TCR beta CDR3 regions were amplified from RNA. Using the HTBI primer set, a first-round RT-PCR was run on the TCR CDR3. TCRdb itself ran the multiplex PCR reads through MiXCR, one entry per CDR3 protein. The table records about 640,000 distinct CDR3 sequences, about 15% of them present only once. The sample comprised blood. The receptors were sampled from a woman in her forties or fifties with Graves' ophthalmopathy.

This clonotype was seen at least ten times. In DNA form, the CDR3 reads TGCGCCAGCAGCTCCGGACAGAGTGGAAACACCATATATTTT. This sequence encodes CASSSGQSGNTIYF. V and J are TRBV5-1 and TRBJ1-3; D might be TRBD1 (6 bases). Looked up from germline, CDR1 is SGHRS and CDR2 is YFSETQ. The CDR3 sequence is 14 residues long. The V end was cut by 3 bases, the J end by 3 bases, with 10 bases between.

Ten or more counts support this clonotype. This sequence joins TRBV27 and TRBJ1-1, with a tentative D call TRBD1 (6 bases). This CDR3 region has 15 residues. Germline V gene data show CDR1 as MNHEY and CDR2 as SMNVEV (reference sequence). Between the trimmed V and J ends, which lost 5 bases and 3 bases, there was a span of 16 bases. The CDR3 region is CASSPNLDRYTEAFF. CDR3 nucleotide sequence: TGTGCCAGCAGTCCAAATCTGGACAGATACACTGAAGCTTTCTTT.

This clonotype was counted ten times or more. The chain carries TRBV5-1 and TRBJ2-2; 8 positions agree with TRBD1. The CDR3 consists of 15 residues. V was pared by 6 bases and J by 1 base, with 5 bases of the junction left unmatched. Per germline, CDR1 SGHRS and CDR2 YFSETQ. CDR3 sequence: CASTPDRVNTGELFF. The CDR3 nucleotides read TGCGCCAGCACCCCGGACAGGGTGAACACCGGGGAGCTGTTTTTT.

This clonotype came up many times. V usage is TRBV11-2 and J usage is TRBJ1-3; D is unresolved. The CDR3 spans 14 residues. Germline V gene sequence: CDR1 SGHAT, CDR2 FQNNGV. Trimming took off 4 bases at V and 0 bases at J, with 7 bases between the two ends. The CDR3 DNA reads as TGTGCCAGCAGCTCCCCTTACTCTGGAAACACCATATATTTT. It codes for CASSSPYSGNTIYF.

This clonotype was counted only a few times. A much larger clone is a single base away; this may be a read error. The chain carries TRBV28 and TRBJ2-1; 12 bases align to TRBD1. Germline lookup yields CDR1 MDHEN and CDR2 SYDVKM. The length of the CDR3 is 16 residues. With 6 bases clipped from V and 3 bases from J, the junction kept 6 bases outside the gene matches. Written as DNA, the CDR3 is TGTGCCAGCAGGGGGACAGGGGGCAAAGTCTACAATGAGCAGTTCTTC. Its translation is CASRGTGGKVYNEQFF. The full variable domain, completed using reference TRBV28 and TRBJ2-1, is DVKVTQSSRYLVKRTGEKVFLECVQDMDHENMFWYRQDPGLGLRLIYFSYDVKMKEKGDIPEGYSVSREKKERFSLILESASTNQTSMYLCASRGTGGKVYNEQFFGPGTRLTVL.

This clonotype was observed many times. The chain uses TRBV11-2 and TRBJ2-3, with 11 bases that match TRBD2. Looked up from germline, CDR1 is SGHAT and CDR2 is FQNNGV. The CDR3 has 16 amino acids. V dropped 5 bases and J dropped 1; count of bases not matched to a gene: 5. The CDR3 sequence: CASSPRLAGRTDTQYF. The DNA of the CDR3 is TGTGCCAGCAGCCCGCGACTAGCGGGACGCACAGATACGCAGTATTTT.

At least ten counts were recorded for this clonotype. The chain has TRBV6-4 and TRBJ1-2; D may be TRBD1 (5 bases). Germline CDR1 reads MRHNA; CDR2 reads SNTAGT. Trimming shortened V by 3 bases and J by 4 bases, and 15 bases separated the two germline ends. The CDR3 is 15 amino acids. CDR3 amino acids: CASSEDGGSGYGYTF. CDR3 nucleotide sequence: TGTGCCAGCAGTGAAGATGGGGGTTCGGGCTATGGCTACACCTTC.

This clonotype was recorded many times. This chain joins TRBV27 and TRBJ1-2; TRBD1 agrees at 7 bases. J lost 2 bases, V lost 2 bases, and 2 bases had no gene match. Per the germline V gene, CDR1 is MNHEY and CDR2 is SMNVEV (reference sequence). This CDR3 spans 14 amino acids. CDR3 coding DNA: TGTGCCAGCAGTTTAGACAGGGTGAACTATGGCTACACCTTC. This codes for CASSLDRVNYGYTF.

The chain carries TRBV28 and TRBJ1-2; 8 bases match TRBD1. Germline V gene lookup returns CDR1 MDHEN and CDR2 SYDVKM. The length of the CDR3 is 13 residues. V gave up 8 bases and J gave up 4 bases; unmatched junction bases: 6. CDR3 region: CASRTGTVYGYTF. CDR3 coding DNA: TGTGCCAGCCGGACAGGGACGGTCTATGGCTACACCTTC.

This clonotype has ten or more counts. V usage is TRBV2 and J usage is TRBJ1-5; no reliable D call. This CDR3 is 13 amino acids long. The ends were cut back, 2 bases at V and 6 bases at J, with 8 bases in the middle. Germline lookup yields CDR1 SNHLY and CDR2 FYNNEI. CDR3 in DNA: TGTGCCAGCAGTGAATCAGCAGTTCAGCCCCAGCATTTT. Protein sequence: CASSESAVQPQHF.

This clonotype was seen only a few times. This chain connects TRBV10-3 to TRBJ2-1, with 13 bases matching TRBD2. The length of the CDR3 is 15 residues. Germline V CDR1 and CDR2: ENHRY, SYGVKD. The ends lost 10 bases at V and 0 bases at J; junction bases unmatched: 3. DNA of the CDR3: TGTGCCACTCGGACTAGCGGGAGCTCCTACAATGAGCAGTTCTTC. Translation: CATRTSGSSYNEQFF.

The chain is built from TRBV10-3 and TRBJ2-6; 9 bases match TRBD1. This CDR3 has 18 residues. Losses at the gene ends were 4 bases for V and 0 bases for J; bases not matched to a gene: 7. Per the germline V gene, CDR1 is ENHRY and CDR2 is SYGVKD. The CDR3, as DNA: TGTGCCATCAGTGCCGGACAGGGGTTCCCCTCTGGGGCCAACGTCCTGACTTTC. Translating it yields CAISAGQGFPSGANVLTF.

This clonotype was seen many times. This chain connects TRBV3-1 to TRBJ2-1; a possible D gene is TRBD2 (5 bases). This CDR3 region has 16 residues. CDR1 and CDR2 from the germline V gene are LGHDT and YNNKEL (reference sequence). V lost 4 bases to trimming and J lost 3 bases, with 16 bases between them. In DNA, the CDR3 is TGTGCCAGCAGCCCGCCTTCTGGACTCTACTACAATGAGCAGTTCTTC. Amino acids: CASSPPSGLYYNEQFF.

This clonotype has at least ten counts. The chain carries TRBV3-1 and TRBJ2-7; 11 bases map to TRBD2. The CDR3 runs to 14 residues. V lost 3 bases to trimming and J lost 3 bases; unmatched junction nucleotides: 1. The V gene's germline CDR1 is LGHDT and CDR2 YNNKEL (reference sequence). The CDR3 loop reads CASSHTSGSYEQYF. DNA of the CDR3: TGTGCCAGCAGCCACACTAGCGGGAGCTACGAGCAGTACTTC.

In this sample, this clonotype turned up many times. This chain uses TRBV15 with TRBJ2-1; TRBD2 agrees at 9 bases. CDR3 length equals 17 residues. Per germline, CDR1 LNHNV and CDR2 YYDKDF (reference sequence). After removal of 1 base from V and 6 bases from J, the junction contained 10 bases not matched to a gene. This CDR3 is CATSRGEGGRASNEQFF. In DNA form, the CDR3 reads TGTGCCACCAGCAGAGGGGAAGGCGGGAGGGCCAGCAATGAGCAGTTCTTC.

V and J are TRBV2 and TRBJ1-1, with D perhaps matching TRBD1 (5 bases). The CDR3 runs 14 residues. Trimming removed 7 bases from V and 6 bases from J, with 18 bases in between. The V gene's germline CDR1 is SNHLY and CDR2 FYNNEI. The CDR3 sequence is CASKRGRPDPEAFF. The CDR3, as DNA: TGTGCCAGCAAGCGGGGCAGACCCGATCCTGAAGCTTTCTTT.

Only a few counts were recorded for this clonotype. The chain recombines TRBV24-1 with TRBJ1-2; 10 bases are a match to TRBD1. This CDR3 comprises 14 residues. From germline, CDR1 is KGHDR and CDR2 SFDVKD. V shed 3 bases and J 6 bases; nucleotides not matched to a gene: 3. CDR3 in amino acids: CATSDPGTGDGYTF. In DNA form, the CDR3 reads TGTGCCACCAGTGATCCCGGGACAGGGGATGGCTACACCTTC.

The sample holds a few counts of this clonotype. CDR3 DNA sequence: TGTGCCAGCACCTCCCGTTATGGGTTCGGAGAAAAACTGTTTTTT. Residues: CASTSRYGFGEKLFF. V gene TRBV7-8 combines with J gene TRBJ1-4; D gene unclear. The germline gives CDR1 SGHVS, CDR2 FQNEAQ. The V end lost 7 bases, the J end lost 8 bases, and 20 bases lay between the germline ends. CDR3 length: 15 amino acids. The full variable domain, with the rest looked up from reference TRBV7-8 and TRBJ1-4, is GAGVSQSPRYKVAKRGQDVALRCDPISGHVSLFWYQQALGQGPEFLTYFQNEAQLDKSGLPSDRFFAERPEGSVSTLKIQRTQQEDSAVYLCASTSRYGFGEKLFFGSGTQLSVL.

The V gene is TRBV29-1, the J gene TRBJ2-5; 8 bases line up with TRBD2. Trimming removed 6 bases from V and 4 bases from J; junction bases left unmatched: 7. Germline values: CDR1 SQVTM, CDR2 ANQGSEA. The CDR3 runs 13 residues. The CDR3 protein is CSVVGGGRETQYF. CDR3 nucleotide sequence: TGCAGCGTAGTCGGGGGGGGGAGAGAGACCCAGTACTTC.

This clonotype came up a few times. V and J are TRBV19 and TRBJ2-2; 7 bases map to TRBD1. The V and J ends lost 10 bases and 0 bases, in that order; junction bases with no gene match: 8. CDR3 size: 15 residues. CDR1 is LNHDA and CDR2 is SQIVND in the germline V gene (reference sequence). The CDR3 region is CATKPTGTNTGELFF. Written as DNA, the CDR3 is TGTGCCACCAAACCGACAGGGACGAACACCGGGGAGCTGTTTTTT.

This clonotype has only a few counts. The genes are TRBV20-1 and TRBJ2-5; D gene unclear. Trimming took 2 bases from V and 3 from J, leaving 4 bases between them. The CDR3 is 11 amino acids. The germline V gene has CDR1 DFQATT and CDR2 SNEGSKA (reference sequence). DNA of the CDR3: TGCAGTGCTAGACAAGAAGAGACCCAGTACTTC. Its translation: CSARQEETQYF.

This clonotype was seen many times. The chain has TRBV3-1 and TRBJ2-7, with TRBD2 matching 13 bases. The junction had 5 bases not matched to a gene; V was cut back by 4 bases and J by 2 bases. Germline CDR1 LGHDT, CDR2 YNNKEL (reference sequence). CDR3 length: 16 amino acids. CDR3 loop: CASSPRTSGGTYEQYF. The DNA of the CDR3 is TGTGCCAGCAGCCCCCGGACTAGCGGGGGAACCTACGAGCAGTACTTC.